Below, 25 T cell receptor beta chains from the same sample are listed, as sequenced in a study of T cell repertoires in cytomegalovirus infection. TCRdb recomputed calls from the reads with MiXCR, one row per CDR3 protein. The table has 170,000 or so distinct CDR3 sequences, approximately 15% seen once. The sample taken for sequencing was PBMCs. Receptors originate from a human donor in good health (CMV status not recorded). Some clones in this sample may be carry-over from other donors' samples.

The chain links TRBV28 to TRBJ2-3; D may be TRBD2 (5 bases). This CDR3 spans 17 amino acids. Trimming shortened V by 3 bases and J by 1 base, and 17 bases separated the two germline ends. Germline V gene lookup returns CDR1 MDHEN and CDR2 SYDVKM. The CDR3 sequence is CASSFPHVVEGTDTQYF. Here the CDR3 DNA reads TGTGCCAGCAGTTTCCCTCACGTGGTGGAGGGCACAGATACGCAGTATTTT.

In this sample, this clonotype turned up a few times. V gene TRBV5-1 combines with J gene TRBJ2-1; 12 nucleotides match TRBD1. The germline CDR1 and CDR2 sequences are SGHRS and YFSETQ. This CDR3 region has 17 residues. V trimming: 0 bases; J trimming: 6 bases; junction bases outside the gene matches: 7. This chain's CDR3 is CASSLAAGTGGRNEQFF. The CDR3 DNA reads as TGCGCCAGCAGCTTGGCGGCCGGGACAGGGGGCCGCAATGAGCAGTTCTTC.

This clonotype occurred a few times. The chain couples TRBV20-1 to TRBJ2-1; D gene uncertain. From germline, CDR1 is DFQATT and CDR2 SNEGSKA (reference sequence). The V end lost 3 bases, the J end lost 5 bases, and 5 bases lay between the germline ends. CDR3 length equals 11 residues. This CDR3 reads CSARLHNEQFF. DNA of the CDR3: TGCAGTGCTAGGTTGCACAATGAGCAGTTCTTC.

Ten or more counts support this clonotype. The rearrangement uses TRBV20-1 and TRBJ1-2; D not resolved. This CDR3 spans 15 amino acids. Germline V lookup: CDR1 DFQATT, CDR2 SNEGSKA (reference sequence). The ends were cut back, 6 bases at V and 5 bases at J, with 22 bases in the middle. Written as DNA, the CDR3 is TGCAGTGCCATGGCCCCCCAGGAATTTCGGTATGGCTACACCTTC. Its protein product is CSAMAPQEFRYGYTF.

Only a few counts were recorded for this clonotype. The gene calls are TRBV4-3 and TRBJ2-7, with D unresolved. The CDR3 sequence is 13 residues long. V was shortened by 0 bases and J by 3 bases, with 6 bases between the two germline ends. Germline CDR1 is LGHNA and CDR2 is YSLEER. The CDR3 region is CASSQEVIYEQYF. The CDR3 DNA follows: TGCGCCAGCAGCCAAGAAGTTATCTACGAGCAGTACTTC.

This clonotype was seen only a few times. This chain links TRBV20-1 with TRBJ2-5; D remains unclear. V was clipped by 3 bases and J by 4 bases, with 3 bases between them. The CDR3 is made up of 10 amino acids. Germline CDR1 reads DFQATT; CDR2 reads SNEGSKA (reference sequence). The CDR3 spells CSASLETQYF. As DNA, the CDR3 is TGCAGTGCTAGTTTAGAGACCCAGTACTTC.

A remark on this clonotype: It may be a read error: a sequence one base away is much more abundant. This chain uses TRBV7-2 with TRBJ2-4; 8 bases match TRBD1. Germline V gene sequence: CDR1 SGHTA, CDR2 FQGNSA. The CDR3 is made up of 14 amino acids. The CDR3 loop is CAISLGQGANIQYF. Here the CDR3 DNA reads TGTGCCATCAGCTTAGGGCAGGGGGCGAACATTCAGTACTTC.

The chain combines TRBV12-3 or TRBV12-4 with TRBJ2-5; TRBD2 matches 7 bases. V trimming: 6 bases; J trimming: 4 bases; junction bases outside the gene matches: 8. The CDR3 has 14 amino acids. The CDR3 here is CASRGPSGRETQYF. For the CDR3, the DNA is TGTGCCAGCAGAGGGCCTAGCGGAAGAGAGACCCAGTACTTC.

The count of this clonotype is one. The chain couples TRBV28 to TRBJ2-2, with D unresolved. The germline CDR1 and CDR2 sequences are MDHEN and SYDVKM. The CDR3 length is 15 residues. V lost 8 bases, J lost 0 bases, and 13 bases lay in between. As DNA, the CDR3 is TGTGCCAGCGCCCAGCGACAAACGAACACCGGGGAGCTGTTTTTT. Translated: CASAQRQTNTGELFF.

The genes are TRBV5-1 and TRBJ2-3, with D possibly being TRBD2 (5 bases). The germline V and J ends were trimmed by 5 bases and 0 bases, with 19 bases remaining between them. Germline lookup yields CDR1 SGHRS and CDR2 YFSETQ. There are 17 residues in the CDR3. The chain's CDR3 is CASRITLSAASTDTQYF. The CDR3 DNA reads TGCGCCAGCAGGATAACACTATCAGCGGCGAGCACAGATACGCAGTATTTT.

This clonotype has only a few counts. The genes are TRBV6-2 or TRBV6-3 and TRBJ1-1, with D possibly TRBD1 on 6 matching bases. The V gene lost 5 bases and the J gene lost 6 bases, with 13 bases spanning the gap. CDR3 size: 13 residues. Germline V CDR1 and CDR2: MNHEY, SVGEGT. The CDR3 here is CASSNGGAAEAFF. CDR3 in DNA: TGTGCCAGCAGTAATGGGGGCGCGGCTGAAGCTTTCTTT.

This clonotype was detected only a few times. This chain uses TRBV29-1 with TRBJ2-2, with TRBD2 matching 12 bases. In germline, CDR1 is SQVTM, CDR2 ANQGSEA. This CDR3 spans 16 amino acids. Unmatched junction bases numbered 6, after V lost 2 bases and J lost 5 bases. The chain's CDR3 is CSVERLAGARTGELFF. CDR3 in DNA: TGCAGCGTTGAAAGACTAGCGGGAGCGAGGACCGGGGAGCTGTTTTTT.

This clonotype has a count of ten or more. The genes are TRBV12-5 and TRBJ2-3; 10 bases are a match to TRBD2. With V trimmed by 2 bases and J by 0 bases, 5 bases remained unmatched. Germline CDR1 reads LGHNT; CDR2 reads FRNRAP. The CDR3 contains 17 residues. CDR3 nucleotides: TGTGCTAGTGGTTTGACCGGGACTAGCGTAAGCACAGATACGCAGTATTTT. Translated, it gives CASGLTGTSVSTDTQYF.

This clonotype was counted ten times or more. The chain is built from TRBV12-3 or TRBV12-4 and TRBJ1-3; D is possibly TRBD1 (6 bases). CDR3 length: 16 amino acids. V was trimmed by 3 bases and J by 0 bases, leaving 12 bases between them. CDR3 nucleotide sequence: TGTGCCAGCAGTTTCGGACAGTCCCTCTCTGGAAACACCATATATTTT. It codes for CASSFGQSLSGNTIYF.

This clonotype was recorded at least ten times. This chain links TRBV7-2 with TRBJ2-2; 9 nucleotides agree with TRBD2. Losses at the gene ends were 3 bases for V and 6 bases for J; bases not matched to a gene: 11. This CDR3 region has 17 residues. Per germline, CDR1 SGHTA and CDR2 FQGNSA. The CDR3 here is CASSFGGGRASPGELFF. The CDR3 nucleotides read TGTGCCAGCAGCTTTGGTGGCGGGAGGGCCTCGCCCGGGGAGCTGTTTTTT.

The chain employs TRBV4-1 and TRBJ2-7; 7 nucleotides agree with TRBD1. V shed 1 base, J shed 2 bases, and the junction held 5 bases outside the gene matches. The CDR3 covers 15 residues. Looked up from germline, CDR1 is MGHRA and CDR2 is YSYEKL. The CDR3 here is CASSQGDSRAYEQYF. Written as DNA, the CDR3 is TGCGCCAGCAGCCAAGGGGACAGCCGAGCCTACGAGCAGTACTTC.

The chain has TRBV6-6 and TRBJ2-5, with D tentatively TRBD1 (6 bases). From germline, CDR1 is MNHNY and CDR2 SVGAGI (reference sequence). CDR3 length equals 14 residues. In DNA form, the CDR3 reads TGTGCTACTTCCTCCGGGACATACCAAGAGACCCAGTACTTC. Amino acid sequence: CATSSGTYQETQYF.

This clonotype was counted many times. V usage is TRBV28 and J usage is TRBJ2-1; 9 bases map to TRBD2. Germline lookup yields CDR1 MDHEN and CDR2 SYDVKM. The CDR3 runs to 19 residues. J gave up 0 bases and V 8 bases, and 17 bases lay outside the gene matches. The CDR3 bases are TGTGCCAGCCGTGGTGGGAGACTAGCGGCCCCGAGCTCCTACAATGAGCAGTTCTTC. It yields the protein CASRGGRLAAPSSYNEQFF.

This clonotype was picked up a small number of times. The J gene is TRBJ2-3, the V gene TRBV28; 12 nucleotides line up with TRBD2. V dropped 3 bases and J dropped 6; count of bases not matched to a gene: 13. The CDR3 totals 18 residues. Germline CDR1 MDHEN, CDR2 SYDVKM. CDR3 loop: CASSLNTPTSGRKDTQYF. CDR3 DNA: TGTGCCAGCAGTTTGAATACCCCCACTAGCGGGAGGAAGGATACGCAGTATTTT.

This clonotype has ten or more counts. The CDR3 spells CASSSGGGAYEQYF. The DNA of the CDR3 is TGTGCCAGCAGCTCGGGCGGGGGGGCCTACGAGCAGTACTTC. The rearrangement uses TRBV7-9 and TRBJ2-7; 9 bases fit TRBD2. The V gene's germline CDR1 is SEHNR and CDR2 FQNEAQ (reference sequence). Trimming at V came to 4 bases and at J to 2 bases, leaving 3 bases not matched to a gene. The CDR3 covers 14 residues.

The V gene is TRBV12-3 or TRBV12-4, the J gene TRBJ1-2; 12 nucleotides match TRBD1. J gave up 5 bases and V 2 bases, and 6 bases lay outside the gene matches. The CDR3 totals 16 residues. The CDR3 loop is CASSLFGTGGWYGYTF. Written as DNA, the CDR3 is TGTGCCAGCAGTTTATTTGGGACAGGGGGCTGGTATGGCTACACCTTC.

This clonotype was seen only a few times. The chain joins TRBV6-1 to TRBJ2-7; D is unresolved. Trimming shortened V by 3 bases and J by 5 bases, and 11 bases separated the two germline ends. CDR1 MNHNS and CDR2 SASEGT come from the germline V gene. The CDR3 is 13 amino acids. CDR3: CASSDPPPHEQYF. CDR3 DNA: TGTGCCAGCAGTGACCCCCCCCCCCACGAGCAGTACTTC.

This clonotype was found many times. The CDR3 sequence: CASSFDPGETQYF. The DNA for the CDR3 is TGTGCCAGCAGCTTCGATCCGGGAGAGACCCAGTACTTC. The genes are TRBV7-2 and TRBJ2-5; D not certain. Trimming cost V 3 bases and J 4 bases, with 9 bases left between them. Germline values: CDR1 SGHTA, CDR2 FQGNSA. The CDR3 is made up of 13 amino acids.

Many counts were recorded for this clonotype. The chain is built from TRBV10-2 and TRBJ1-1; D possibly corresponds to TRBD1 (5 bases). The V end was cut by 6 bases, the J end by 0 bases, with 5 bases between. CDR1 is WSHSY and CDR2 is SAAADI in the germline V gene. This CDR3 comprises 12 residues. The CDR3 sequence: CASRDMNTEAFF. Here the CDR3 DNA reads TGCGCCAGCAGGGACATGAACACTGAAGCTTTCTTT.

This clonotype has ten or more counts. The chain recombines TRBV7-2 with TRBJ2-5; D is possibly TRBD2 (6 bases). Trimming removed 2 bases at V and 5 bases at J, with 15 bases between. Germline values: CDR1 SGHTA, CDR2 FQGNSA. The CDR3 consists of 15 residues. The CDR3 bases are TGTGCCAGCAGCTTATACAGCGAGGGGAGGGAGACCCAGTACTTC. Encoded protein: CASSLYSEGRETQYF.